The clone carrying this TCR beta chain has just a few counts. The data derive from a study of blood T cells in healthy people across ages. With a J-beta primer mix and a sample-barcoded 5' primer, a second PCR ran about 7 to 12 cycles. Using its own MiXCR run on the 5' RACE reads, TCRdb lists one record per CDR3 protein. The sample lists around 650,000 distinct CDR3 sequences, around 38% occurring once. Specimen: blood. This clonotype was sampled from a man older than 75 in good health.

The CDR3 DNA reads as TGCAGTGCTAGAGAAGTAGCGGGGCAGCAGTACTTC. Translation gives CSAREVAGQQYF. The chain carries TRBV20-1 and TRBJ2-5, with 8 bases that match TRBD2. CDR3 length: 12 residues. V trimming: 0 bases; J trimming: 11 bases; junction bases outside the gene matches: 5. Germline V gene data show CDR1 as DFQATT and CDR2 as SNEGSKA (reference sequence).